This T cell receptor beta chain was captured by sequencing in a study of tumor and adjacent non-tumor tissue in lung cancer. Overall study context: Samples averaged roughly 4.2 million productive TCRbeta reads each. Study-level points and caveats: In normal lung, the top 100 clones were significantly more dominant than in tumor. Tumor TCR diversity, when higher, was linked to shorter survival.

The CDR3 totals 16 residues. Trimming removed 5 bases from V and 4 bases from J, with 15 bases in between. From germline, CDR1 is SGHNT and CDR2 YENEEA. The library came from three nested PCR rounds adapted from ARM-PCR protocols. TCRdb redid the calling of the multiplex PCR reads with MiXCR, one entry per CDR3 protein. The sample lists approximately 120,000 distinct CDR3 sequences, about 65% occurring once. The template was RNA from unsorted bulk tissue. The normal lung tissue was taken more than 3 cm from the tumor edge. About this clonotype itself: The antigen is unknown.

The V and J genes are TRBV11-3 and TRBJ2-6; the D gene could be TRBD1 or TRBD2 (6 bases each). The receptor was isolated from a man in his sixties with non-small cell lung cancer. The material sequenced was distant non-tumor lung tissue. The CDR3 DNA is TGTGCCAGCAGCAAAAGGGGCGGGACAGGGGCCAACGTCCTGACTTTC. Residues: CASSKRGGTGANVLTF.